This is a list of T cell receptor beta chains from one sample in a study of T cell repertoires in cytomegalovirus infection. Each CDR3 protein is one row after TCRdb ran MiXCR on the reads. Of approximately 990,000 distinct CDR3 sequences in the sample, roughly 31% were seen once. These receptors have no identified antigens. The source was cultured CD8+ T cells from PBMCs, collected from culture after CMV antigen stimulation. These receptors were taken from a human donor in good health (CMV status not recorded). Some clones in this sample may be carry-over from other donors' samples. Each CDR3 is given with its conserved first and last residue. A D gene is named only where the DNA matches it firmly. Only part of the rows carry a size: once, few, many, or a class if the clone is expanded.

cdr3_nt,cdr3_aa,v_call,clone_size,j_call,d_call
TGTGCCAGCAGCCCCAGCCTGTCCGCAACTAATGAAAAACTGTTTTTT,CASSPSLSATNEKLFF,TRBV7-9,few,TRBJ1-4,.
TGTGCCAGCAGCGGCGGGGGGAGGATTGAGCAGTTCTTC,CASSGGGRIEQFF,TRBV6-2/TRBV6-3,.,TRBJ2-1,TRBD2
TGTGCCACCAGTGATAGCCGGGACAGCAACAATCAGCCCCAGCATTTT,CATSDSRDSNNQPQHF,TRBV24-1,many,TRBJ1-5,TRBD1
TGTGCCAGCAGCACGGGACAGGGGGTAGAGCAGTTCTTC,CASSTGQGVEQFF,TRBV5-6,few,TRBJ2-1,TRBD1
TGCGCCAGCAGCCAAGATCGCAGGACAGGGTCCCCTGGAAACACCATATATTTT,CASSQDRRTGSPGNTIYF,TRBV4-1,.,TRBJ1-3,TRBD1
TGTGCCAGCAGTCTCCACGAACCGCGGGGCAATGAGCAGTTCTTC,CASSLHEPRGNEQFF,TRBV12-3/TRBV12-4,many,TRBJ2-1,.
TGTGCCAGCAGCTTACTTCAGGGGGCGTCTGGAAACACCATATATTTT,CASSLLQGASGNTIYF,TRBV7-9,.,TRBJ1-3,TRBD1
TGCAGCGTTGAAGATCAGGAGGGACAGGGCCAAGAGACCCAGTACTTC,CSVEDQEGQGQETQYF,TRBV29-1,.,TRBJ2-5,TRBD1
TGTGCCAGCAGTTACCTGCAGGGGGCAGAGTCAGATACGCAGTATTTT,CASSYLQGAESDTQYF,TRBV6-5,.,TRBJ2-3,TRBD1
TGTGCCAGCAGTAAGGACTCGGGGTCAGATACGCAGTATTTT,CASSKDSGSDTQYF,TRBV28,few,TRBJ2-3,.
TGTGCTAGTGCCTGGCCGTTGGGGGGGCGGACTGAAGCTTTCTTT,CASAWPLGGRTEAFF,TRBV12-5,.,TRBJ1-1,.
TGTGCCAGCAGCTTTAACACCAGGGGTGGGATCTACGAGCAGTACTTC,CASSFNTRGGIYEQYF,TRBV5-5,.,TRBJ2-7,.
TGTGCCAGCAGTACAACAGGGGGCGCAGGGGGCTACACCTTC,CASSTTGGAGGYTF,TRBV27,many,TRBJ1-2,TRBD1
TGTGCCAGCAGCGACCGGGACGGCGGAGAGACCCAGTACTTC,CASSDRDGGETQYF,TRBV13,.,TRBJ2-5,.
TGTGCCAGCAGTAAATTCGCAGACAGGGCCACTGAAGCTTTCTTT,CASSKFADRATEAFF,TRBV6-1,many,TRBJ1-1,TRBD1
TGTGCCAGCAGCCCTCTAGCGGGGGGAAACACCGGGGAGCTGTTTTTT,CASSPLAGGNTGELFF,TRBV6-5,many,TRBJ2-2,TRBD2
TGTGCCAGCAGTGAGAAGGGTCCGTGGGGCGATGAGCAGTTCTTC,CASSEKGPWGDEQFF,TRBV2,.,TRBJ2-1,.
TGCGCCAGCAGCTTCGACGAAGACGTAAGCAGGGGCCCTGCTGAGACCCAGTACTTC,CASSFDEDVSRGPAETQYF,TRBV5-1,.,TRBJ2-5,.
TGTGCCAGCAGCGACGGCGCTTTTCCCTATGGCTACACCTTC,CASSDGAFPYGYTF,TRBV9,.,TRBJ1-2,.